The TCR beta chain under discussion was sequenced for a study of Ad26.COV2.S vaccination and SARS-CoV-2 variants. Study at large: Once or twice, 56 days apart, Ad26.COV2.S was delivered intramuscularly.

The CDR3 covers 11 residues. Germline lookup yields CDR1 SNHLY and CDR2 FYNNEI. V lost 3 bases and J 2 bases, leaving 1 base between the germline ends. As for this clone: Its cognate antigen is unknown.

The treatment denotes: around 19 received Ad26.COV2.S at low or high dose, single or two shots; several received placebo; per-sample allocation not given. The investigators took samples on day 63 after the first vaccine or placebo injection. Regarding the study as a whole: Placebo recipients trailed vaccine recipients in spike-specific TCR breadth.

Using immunoSEQ multiplex PCR, the repertoire was profiled, and TCRdb retains in-frame clones only, with some absent. The sample lists 450,000 to 550,000 clones, roughly 87% occurring once. The source of this sequence is a person aged 18 to 59 who received the Ad26.COV2.S COVID-19 vaccine or a placebo. Material: peripheral blood, obtained in a trial of Ad26.COV2.S vaccine versus placebo. The chain combines TRBV2 with TRBJ1-1; D call uncertain. The CDR3 region has the DNA TGTGCCAGCAGTGATAACACTGAAGCTTTCTTT. Translated: CASSDNTEAFF.